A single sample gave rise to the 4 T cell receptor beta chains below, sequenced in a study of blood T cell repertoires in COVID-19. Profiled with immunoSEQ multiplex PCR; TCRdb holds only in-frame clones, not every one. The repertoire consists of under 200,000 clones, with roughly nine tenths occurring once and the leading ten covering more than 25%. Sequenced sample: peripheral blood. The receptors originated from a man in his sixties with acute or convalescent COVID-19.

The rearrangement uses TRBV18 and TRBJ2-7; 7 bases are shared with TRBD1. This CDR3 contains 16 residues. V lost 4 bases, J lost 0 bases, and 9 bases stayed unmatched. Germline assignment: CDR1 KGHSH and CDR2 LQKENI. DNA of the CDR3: TGTGCCAGCTCACTTAAAGGGACAGTGAGCTCCTACGAGCAGTACGTC. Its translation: CASSLKGTVSSYEQYV.

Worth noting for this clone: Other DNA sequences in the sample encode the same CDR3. The CDR3 loop is CASSPTGENTEAFF. CDR3 DNA: TGTGCCAGCTCCCCGACAGGGGAGAACACTGAAGCTTTCTTT. The V gene is TRBV18, the J gene TRBJ1-1, with 8 bases matching TRBD1. The V gene end was trimmed by 6 bases and the J gene end by 1 base; junction bases not matched to a gene: 4. This CDR3 spans 14 amino acids. Germline CDR1 is KGHSH and CDR2 is LQKENI.

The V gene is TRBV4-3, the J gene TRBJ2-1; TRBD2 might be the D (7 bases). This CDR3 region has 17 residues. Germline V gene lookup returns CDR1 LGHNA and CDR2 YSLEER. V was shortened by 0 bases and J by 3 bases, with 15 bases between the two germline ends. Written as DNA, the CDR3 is TGCGCCAGCAGCCAAGAGGGAGGGGGAGCAGTCTACAATGAGCAGTTCTTC. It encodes CASSQEGGGAVYNEQFF.

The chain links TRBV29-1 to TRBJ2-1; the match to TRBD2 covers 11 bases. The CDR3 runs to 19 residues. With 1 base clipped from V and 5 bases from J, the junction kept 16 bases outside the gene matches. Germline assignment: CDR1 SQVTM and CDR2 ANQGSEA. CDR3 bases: TGCAGCGTTGAAGGGGTAGGCGCTAGCGGGGGGAAGGGGCACAATGAGCAGTTCTTC. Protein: CSVEGVGASGGKGHNEQFF.